The 5 T cell receptor beta chains in this list originate from one sample, sequenced in a study of T cell responses to AZD1222 COVID-19 vaccine. Here immunoSEQ multiplex PCR was the method, and the copy in TCRdb shows in-frame clones only, minus some. The sample includes 160,000 or so clones, just under 90% of them seen just once. The input for sequencing was peripheral blood, taken 28 days after the second dose of the MenACWY control vaccine. These TCRs come from an adult who received the MenACWY meningococcal vaccine as a control.

The V gene is TRBV3-1 (or the pseudogene TRBV3-2), the J gene TRBJ2-1; D remains unclear. The CDR3 runs 14 residues. V lost 3 bases and J lost 8, with 14 bases in between. The V gene's germline CDR1 is LGHDT and CDR2 YNNKEL (reference sequence). DNA for the CDR3: TGTGCCAGCAGCCAGTTCTCAATAGGCTATGAGCAGTTCTTC. This sequence encodes CASSQFSIGYEQFF.

The chain employs TRBV18 and TRBJ2-7, with 9 bases that match TRBD2. Germline V gives CDR1 KGHSH, CDR2 LQKENI. The CDR3 is made up of 15 amino acids. With V trimmed by 4 bases and J by 2 bases, 6 bases remained unmatched. The CDR3 loop reads CASSLQTSGPYEQYF. CDR3 bases: TGTGCCAGCTCACTCCAGACTAGCGGTCCCTACGAGCAGTACTTC.

For the CDR3, the DNA is TGTGCCAGCAGCTTATTACTAGCGGGAATCGATACGCAGTATTTT. It codes for CASSLLLAGIDTQYF. The rearrangement links TRBV7-6 to TRBJ2-3; TRBD2 matches at 10 bases. Germline CDR1 and CDR2: SGHVS and FNYEAQ. Germline trimming cut 2 bases from V and 6 bases from J; bases unmatched to any gene: 5. The CDR3 length is 15 residues.

The chain employs TRBV5-1 and TRBJ1-1; D remains ambiguous. The germline gives CDR1 SGHRS, CDR2 YFSETQ. V gave up 0 bases and J gave up 11 bases, with 8 bases separating them. The CDR3 spans 11 residues. DNA of the CDR3: TGCGCCAGCAGCTTGGGCGTAGACGCTTTCTTT. Translated, it gives CASSLGVDAFF. The whole variable domain, remainder taken from reference TRBV5-1 and TRBJ1-1, is KAGVTQTPRYLIKTRGQQVTLSCSPISGHRSVSWYQQTPGQGLQFLFEYFSETQRNKGNFPGRFSGRQFSNSRSEMNVSTLELGDSALYLCASSLGVDAFFGQGTRLTVV.

The chain joins TRBV9 to TRBJ1-3; D not resolved. V lost 1 base and J lost 4, with 6 bases in between. CDR3 size: 13 residues. CDR1 is SGDLS, CDR2 YYNGEE, per germline. Written as DNA, the CDR3 is TGTGCCAGCAGCGTAAGGCCCGGAAACACCATATATTTT. It specifies CASSVRPGNTIYF.